This record covers a single T cell receptor (beta chain). The antigen remains unidentified. This sample was taken from a study of cytomegalovirus exposure and HLA in healthy donors. PCR employed 60 Vbeta and 13 Jbeta primers. Profiled with immunoSEQ multiplex PCR; TCRdb holds only in-frame clones, not every one. This table has a few hundred thousand clones, 83% appearing once. General observations from the study: The study reported that TCR beta sequences accurately predicted HLA-A and HLA-B alleles in most subjects.

The sequencing sample was made of PBMCs. This sequence originates from a girl aged 5-17 years in good health and CMV-seronegative.

The CDR3, as DNA: TGTGCCAGCAGTTTAAGGCAGGGGATCAACGAGCAGTACTTC. Residues: CASSLRQGINEQYF. The V gene is TRBV27, the J gene TRBJ2-7; a possible D gene is TRBD1 (6 bases). This CDR3 contains 14 residues. V was shortened by 2 bases and J by 5 bases, with 13 bases between the two germline ends. Germline loops: CDR1 MNHEY, CDR2 SMNVEV (reference sequence).